This T cell receptor beta chain was sequenced for a study of blood T cells in healthy people across ages. For the second PCR, which ran for roughly 6 to 12 cycles, a sample-barcoded 5' primer and a J-beta primer mix were used. Using its own MiXCR run on the 5' RACE reads, TCRdb lists one record per CDR3 protein. The table lists 780,000 or so distinct CDR3 sequences, less than 70% of them singletons. CDR1 and CDR2 (germline): DFQATT, SNEGSKA (reference sequence). This CDR3 contains 15 residues. Trimming stripped 0 bases from V and 14 bases from J, with 24 bases between. The sample holds a few counts of this clonotype.

The TCR originated in a man older than 75 in good health. The J gene is TRBJ2-3, the V gene TRBV20-1, with D perhaps TRBD2 (5 bases). The sequencing sample was made of blood. In nucleotides, the CDR3 is TGCAGTGCTAGAGATGGCCCTGGCGGGCGGGCCCACGCGTATTTT. Translated: CSARDGPGGRAHAYF.